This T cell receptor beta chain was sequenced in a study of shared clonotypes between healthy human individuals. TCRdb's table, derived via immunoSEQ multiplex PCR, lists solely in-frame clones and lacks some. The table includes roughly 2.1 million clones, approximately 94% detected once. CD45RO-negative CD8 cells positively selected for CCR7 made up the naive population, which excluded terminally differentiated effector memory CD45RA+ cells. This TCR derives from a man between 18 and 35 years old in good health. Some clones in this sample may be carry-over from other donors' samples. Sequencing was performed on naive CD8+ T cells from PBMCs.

CDR3 coding DNA: TGTGCCTGGACCCACGGCCCGTTGGGAAACACCATATATTTT. This encodes CAWTHGPLGNTIYF. The rearrangement joins TRBV30 to TRBJ1-3; no firm D call. The CDR3 length is 14 residues. The germline CDR1 and CDR2 sequences are GTSNPN and SVGIG (reference sequence). The germline V and J ends were trimmed by 4 bases and 4 bases, with 14 bases remaining between them.